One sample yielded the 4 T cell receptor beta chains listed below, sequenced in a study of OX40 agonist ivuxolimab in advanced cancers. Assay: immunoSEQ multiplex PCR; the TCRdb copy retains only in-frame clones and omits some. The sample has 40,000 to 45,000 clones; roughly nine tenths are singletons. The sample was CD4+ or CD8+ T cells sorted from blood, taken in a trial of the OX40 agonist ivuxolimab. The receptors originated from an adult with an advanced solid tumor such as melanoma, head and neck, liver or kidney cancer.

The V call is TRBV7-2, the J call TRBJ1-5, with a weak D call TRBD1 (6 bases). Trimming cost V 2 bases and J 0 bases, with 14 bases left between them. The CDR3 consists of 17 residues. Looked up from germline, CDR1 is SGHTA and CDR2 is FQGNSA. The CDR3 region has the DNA TGTGCCAGCAGCTTAAAGGCAGGGGTCTATAGCAATCAGCCCCAGCATTTT. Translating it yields CASSLKAGVYSNQPQHF.

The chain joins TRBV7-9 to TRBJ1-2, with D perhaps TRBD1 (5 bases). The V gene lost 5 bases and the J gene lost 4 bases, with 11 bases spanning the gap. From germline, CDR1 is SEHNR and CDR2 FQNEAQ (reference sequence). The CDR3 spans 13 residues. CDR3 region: CASSPTGGYGYTF. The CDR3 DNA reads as TGTGCCAGCAGCCCCACGGGGGGCTATGGCTACACCTTC.

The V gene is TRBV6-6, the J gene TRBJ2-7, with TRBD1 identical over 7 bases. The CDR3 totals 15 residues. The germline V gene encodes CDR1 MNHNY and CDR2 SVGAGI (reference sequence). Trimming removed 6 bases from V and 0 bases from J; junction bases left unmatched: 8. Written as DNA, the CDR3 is TGTGCCAGCAGCTATGGTCGGGACAGCTCCTACGAGCAGTACTTC. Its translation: CASSYGRDSSYEQYF.

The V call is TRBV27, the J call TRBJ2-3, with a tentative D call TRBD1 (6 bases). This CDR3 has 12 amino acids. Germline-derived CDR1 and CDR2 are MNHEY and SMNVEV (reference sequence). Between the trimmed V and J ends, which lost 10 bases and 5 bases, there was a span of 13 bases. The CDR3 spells CATSTGQDTQYF. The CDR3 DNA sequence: TGTGCCACCTCGACAGGTCAAGATACGCAGTATTTT.